The 18 T cell receptor beta chains below come from one sample, sequenced in a study of blood T cell repertoires in COVID-19 (dated by TCRdb to the early 2020s). The library came from the immunoSEQ multiplex PCR assay. Not all clones reach the TCRdb copy of this immuneACCESS table, which keeps in-frame sequences only. Checked studies attribute under half of the gap to unresolved V genes and leave the rest unexplained. The sample table contains hundreds of thousands of clones; only one count was recorded for about 83% of them. Of the sample, 7% to 10% falls within the top ten clones. Sequencing used peripheral blood. The source of these receptors is a woman in her forties or fifties with acute or convalescent COVID-19.

This clone is a singleton in its sample. J is TRBJ1-6 and V is TRBV5-4; maybe TRBD1 (6 bases). V dropped 2 bases and J dropped 6 bases, with 15 bases sitting between them. This CDR3 region has 16 residues. Germline values: CDR1 SGHNT, CDR2 YYREEE (reference sequence). CDR3 sequence reads: CASSFLAGQPNSPLHF. CDR3 coding DNA: TGTGCCAGCAGCTTCCTAGCTGGACAGCCTAATTCACCCCTCCACTTT.

The chain links TRBV16 to TRBJ2-7, with 11 positions matching TRBD2. V was pared by 4 bases and J by 0 bases, with 2 bases of the junction left unmatched. Germline assignment: CDR1 KGHSY and CDR2 FQNENV. The CDR3 spans 15 residues. CDR3 in DNA: TGTGCCAGCAGCCTACTAGCGGGGGCCTCCTACGAGCAGTACTTC. This encodes CASSLLAGASYEQYF.

The chain links TRBV7-8 to TRBJ2-7, with 7 positions matching TRBD2. Per the germline V gene, CDR1 is SGHVS and CDR2 is FQNEAQ. After removal of 5 bases from V and 2 bases from J, the junction contained 3 bases not matched to a gene. The CDR3 spans 13 residues. CDR3 protein: CASSPRGAYEQYF. As DNA, the CDR3 is TGTGCCAGCAGCCCCCGGGGGGCCTACGAGCAGTACTTC.

The gene calls are TRBV27 and TRBJ1-2, with 8 bases identical to TRBD1. The CDR3 loop spans 14 amino acids. With 4 bases clipped from V and 5 bases from J, the junction kept 6 bases outside the gene matches. Germline lookup yields CDR1 MNHEY and CDR2 SMNVEV (reference sequence). The CDR3 is CASSSTGGLYGYTF. CDR3 bases: TGTGCCAGCAGTTCAACAGGGGGGCTATATGGCTACACCTTC.

The rearrangement joins TRBV5-6 to TRBJ1-1; D is ambiguous. The germline gives CDR1 SGHDT, CDR2 YYEEEE. With 2 bases removed from V and 6 bases from J, the gap between germline ends came to 14 bases. The CDR3 consists of 14 residues. The CDR3 DNA is TGTGCCAGCAGCTTTCCGACCGGAGGGCCTGAAGCTTTCTTT. This gives the protein CASSFPTGGPEAFF.

This clone has only a few counts. The rearrangement uses TRBV6-5 and TRBJ1-1; D is unresolved. Trimming shortened V by 6 bases and J by 4 bases, and 12 bases separated the two germline ends. Per the germline V gene, CDR1 is MNHEY and CDR2 is SVGAGI. The CDR3 has 13 amino acids. CDR3 protein: CASRNTPGTEAFF. Written as DNA, the CDR3 is TGTGCCAGCAGGAATACCCCAGGCACTGAAGCTTTCTTT.

This clone was seen just once. The chain is built from TRBV27 and TRBJ1-3; the D gene is possibly TRBD1 (6 bases). CDR1 is MNHEY and CDR2 is SMNVEV in the germline V gene (reference sequence). The CDR3 sequence is 15 residues long. V was clipped by 5 bases and J by 2 bases, with 13 bases between them. CDR3 DNA sequence: TGTGCCAGCAGTCCCGGGACAACCCCTGGAAACACCATATATTTT. Protein: CASSPGTTPGNTIYF.

The chain joins TRBV7-6 to TRBJ2-1; the D is unclear. Trimming stripped 5 bases from V and 4 bases from J, with 21 bases between. This CDR3 contains 17 residues. CDR1 is SGHVS and CDR2 is FNYEAQ in the germline V gene. CDR3 residues: CASSALDPSSLYNEQFF. For the CDR3, the DNA is TGTGCCAGCAGCGCGCTTGACCCCTCGTCACTATACAATGAGCAGTTCTTC.

The chain has TRBV3-1 (or the pseudogene TRBV3-2) and TRBJ2-3; no firm D call. This CDR3 comprises 13 residues. V was cut by 1 base and J by 5 bases, with 7 bases left in between. Germline CDR1 LGHDT, CDR2 YNNKEL (reference sequence). CDR3 bases: TGTGCCAGCAGCCAAGTGGTCGGAGATACGCAGTATTTT. Protein product: CASSQVVGDTQYF.

The V and J genes are TRBV5-1 and TRBJ2-2; tentative D call: TRBD2 (6 bases). The CDR3 covers 15 residues. V gave up 3 bases and J gave up 6 bases, with 15 bases separating them. Looked up from germline, CDR1 is SGHRS and CDR2 is YFSETQ. CDR3 DNA sequence: TGCGCCAGCAGCTGGCGGAGGGGCGGTGCCGGGGAGCTGTTTTTT. It yields the protein CASSWRRGGAGELFF.

The chain combines TRBV7-9 with TRBJ1-1, with a tentative D call TRBD1 (5 bases). V dropped 2 bases and J dropped 0 bases, with 7 bases sitting between them. This CDR3 is built from 14 residues. Germline lookup yields CDR1 SEHNR and CDR2 FQNEAQ (reference sequence). The CDR3 DNA reads as TGTGCCAGCAGCTTACCAGGGATGAACACTGAAGCTTTCTTT. Amino acid sequence: CASSLPGMNTEAFF.

In DNA form, the CDR3 reads TGTGCCAGCAGTACGCTACCGGAGTTGGGCACAGATACGCAGTATTTT. Translating it yields CASSTLPELGTDTQYF. The gene calls are TRBV28 and TRBJ2-3; D gene unclear. The germline V gene encodes CDR1 MDHEN and CDR2 SYDVKM. V was shortened by 5 bases and J by 1 base, with 16 bases between the two germline ends. The CDR3 is made up of 16 amino acids.

The gene calls are TRBV5-6 and TRBJ2-7; TRBD1 matches at 11 bases. Germline CDR1 is SGHDT and CDR2 is YYEEEE. After removal of 3 bases from V and 4 bases from J, the junction contained 15 bases not matched to a gene. There are 18 residues in the CDR3. CDR3 sequence: CASSSSFLGGQGVYEQYF. Written as DNA, the CDR3 is TGTGCCAGCAGCTCCTCCTTTTTGGGGGGACAGGGGGTTTACGAGCAGTACTTC.

The gene calls are TRBV24-1 and TRBJ1-1, with 7 bases that match TRBD1. The CDR3 spans 13 residues. The germline CDR1 and CDR2 sequences are KGHDR and SFDVKD. V shed 7 bases, J shed 0 bases, and the junction held 1 base outside the gene matches. CDR3 sequence (DNA): TGTGCCACCAGGACAGGGATGAACACTGAAGCTTTCTTT. It specifies CATRTGMNTEAFF.

CDR3 nucleotide sequence: TGTGCCAGCAGTTTGTTGCCTCGGGCAGATACGCAGTATTTT. Residues: CASSLLPRADTQYF. J is TRBJ2-3 and V is TRBV27; D unclear. Germline CDR1 is MNHEY and CDR2 is SMNVEV (reference sequence). The CDR3 consists of 14 residues. Trimming took 3 bases from V and 4 from J, leaving 11 bases between them.

The CDR3 spells CASSPQGIGGYTF. The CDR3 region has the DNA TGTGCCAGCAGCCCCCAGGGGATTGGTGGCTACACCTTC. The chain carries TRBV5-6 and TRBJ1-2; maybe TRBD1 (6 bases). Germline V lookup: CDR1 SGHDT, CDR2 YYEEEE. Between the trimmed V and J ends, which lost 4 bases and 7 bases, there was a span of 14 bases. CDR3 length: 13 residues.

The rearrangement joins TRBV5-1 to TRBJ2-1, with 7 bases aligning to TRBD2. Germline CDR1 is SGHRS and CDR2 is YFSETQ. Germline trimming cut 7 bases from V and 4 bases from J; bases unmatched to any gene: 11. The CDR3 consists of 15 residues. The CDR3 loop is CASRWAGEAYNEQFF. As DNA, the CDR3 is TGCGCCAGCCGCTGGGCGGGAGAGGCGTACAATGAGCAGTTCTTC. The entire variable domain, with the rest obtained from reference TRBV5-1 and TRBJ2-1, is as follows: KAGVTQTPRYLIKTRGQQVTLSCSPISGHRSVSWYQQTPGQGLQFLFEYFSETQRNKGNFPGRFSGRQFSNSRSEMNVSTLELGDSALYLCASRWAGEAYNEQFFGPGTRLTVL.

This clone was recorded only once. The chain is built from TRBV9 and TRBJ2-5, with 8 nucleotides matching TRBD2. V lost 4 bases, J lost 5 bases, and 10 bases stayed unmatched. Germline CDR1 reads SGDLS; CDR2 reads YYNGEE. The CDR3 extends over 15 amino acids. This CDR3 reads CASSPLAGKGETQYF. The CDR3 DNA follows: TGTGCCAGCAGCCCTTTAGCGGGAAAAGGGGAGACCCAGTACTTC. The entire variable domain, with the rest obtained from reference TRBV9 and TRBJ2-5, is as follows: DSGVTQTPKHLITATGQRVTLRCSPRSGDLSVYWYQQSLDQGLQFLIQYYNGEERAKGNILERFSAQQFPDLHSELNLSSLELGDSALYFCASSPLAGKGETQYFGPGTRLLVL.